These 26 T cell receptor beta chains share one sample of origin, sequenced in a study of monozygotic twins with inflammatory bowel disease (dated by TCRdb to about 2019). The method behind the library was 5' RACE. Sequencing took place on an Illumina HiSeq 2500. Following reprocessing of the reads by TCRdb, the data hold one row per CDR3 protein sequence and no DNA is available. The sample's own table lists 350,000 to 500,000 distinct CDR3 sequences. The ten largest make up 2.4% of the sample. The sequencing input was blood. Every receptor here comes from a human donor with ulcerative colitis or Crohn's disease, or a healthy co-twin of an affected twin (not recorded which).

The J gene is TRBJ2-1, the V gene TRBV12-5; as DNA is missing, the TRBD1 call by TCRdb cannot be tested. CDR1 and CDR2 from the germline V gene are LGHNT and FRNRAP. The CDR3 extends over 15 amino acids. Here the CDR3 reads CASGSGESSYNEQFF.

The chain recombines TRBV20-1 with TRBJ1-2. The CDR3 has 14 amino acids. Looked up from germline, CDR1 is DFQATT and CDR2 is SNEGSKA (reference sequence). CDR3 protein: CSARETGGVYGYTF.

This rearrangement joins TRBV28 to TRBJ1-1. Germline CDR1 reads MDHEN; CDR2 reads SYDVKM. The CDR3 runs to 14 residues. CDR3 residues: CASSSLTVNTEAFF.

The rearrangement uses TRBV20-1 and TRBJ2-1; lacking DNA, the TRBD2 call made by TCRdb goes unchecked. The germline CDR1 and CDR2 sequences are DFQATT and SNEGSKA (reference sequence). The CDR3 consists of 13 residues. CDR3 in amino acids: CSPRTGGYNEQFF.

This sequence joins TRBV3-1 and TRBJ2-5. The CDR3 contains 14 residues. Germline V gives CDR1 LGHDT, CDR2 YNNKEL (reference sequence). The CDR3 loop reads CASSPSWNIETQYF.

The rearrangement links TRBV12-3 or TRBV12-4 to TRBJ1-2; TCRdb calls TRBD1, which cannot be checked without DNA. CDR3 size: 15 residues. The CDR3 loop reads CASSLERGANYGYTF.

The chain is built from TRBV6-1 and TRBJ1-2; TCRdb reports TRBD1, a call that lacks DNA to check it against. In germline, CDR1 is MNHNS, CDR2 SASEGT. This CDR3 region has 14 residues. The CDR3 loop is CASSTRDTNYGYTF.

The V and J genes are TRBV2 and TRBJ1-3. CDR3 size: 11 residues. Germline V lookup: CDR1 SNHLY, CDR2 FYNNEI. CDR3: CARGTGNTIYF.

The genes are TRBV7-9 and TRBJ1-5. This CDR3 region has 14 residues. The germline CDR1 and CDR2 sequences are SEHNR and FQNEAQ (reference sequence). CDR3 sequence reads: CASSLPDSNQPQHF.

The CDR3 sequence: CASKRDRNNYGYTF. J is TRBJ1-2 and V is TRBV6-6; TCRdb proposes TRBD1, but this gene call is untestable without DNA. The germline V gene has CDR1 MNHNY and CDR2 SVGAGI (reference sequence). CDR3 size: 14 residues.

The V call is TRBV7-2, the J call TRBJ2-2; the TRBD2 assignment by TCRdb is unverifiable without DNA. CDR1 SGHTA and CDR2 FQGNSA come from the germline V gene. The CDR3 loop spans 17 amino acids. CDR3 sequence: CASSLLTAGGYTGELFF.

V is TRBV5-1 and J is TRBJ2-3; lacking DNA, the TRBD1 call made by TCRdb goes unchecked. The CDR3 runs 14 residues. Germline V lookup: CDR1 SGHRS, CDR2 YFSETQ. The CDR3 sequence is CASSPWGNTDTQYF.

This chain links TRBV9 with TRBJ2-2; the D call of TRBD2 rests on TCRdb alone, since no DNA is present to check it. The CDR3 is made up of 17 amino acids. Germline CDR1 and CDR2: SGDLS and YYNGEE. CDR3 protein: CASSVDWSGPYTGELFF. Together with reference TRBV9 and TRBJ2-2, the CDR3 gives the full variable domain: DSGVTQTPKHLITATGQRVTLRCSPRSGDLSVYWYQQSLDQGLQFLIQYYNGEERAKGNILERFSAQQFPDLHSELNLSSLELGDSALYFCASSVDWSGPYTGELFFGEGSRLTVL.

V usage is TRBV7-2 and J usage is TRBJ2-7; TCRdb designates TRBD1, a call that cannot be tested without DNA. Germline V gene data show CDR1 as SGHTA and CDR2 as FQGNSA. The CDR3 sequence is 17 residues long. CDR3 loop: CASSLGGRGAAYYEQYF.

V and J are TRBV7-2 and TRBJ1-6; TCRdb lists TRBD1, though no DNA is available to test this call. The CDR3 runs to 15 residues. Germline assignment: CDR1 SGHTA and CDR2 FQGNSA. CDR3 protein: CASSLATGGGSPLHF.

V and J are TRBV11-2 and TRBJ2-2. Germline V gives CDR1 SGHAT, CDR2 FQNNGV. This CDR3 is 14 amino acids long. CDR3: CASSPLTYTGELFF.

The chain carries TRBV6-1 and TRBJ2-1; the TRBD1 assignment by TCRdb is unverifiable without DNA. This CDR3 has 14 amino acids. CDR1 MNHNS and CDR2 SASEGT come from the germline V gene. CDR3 protein: CASTSPGGYNEQFF.

The chain employs TRBV7-3 and TRBJ2-3; TCRdb picks TRBD1, but there is no DNA to check that call. Germline-derived CDR1 and CDR2 are SGHTA and FQGTGA. The CDR3 is 15 amino acids. CDR3 sequence reads: CASSLGQSSTDTQYF.

The rearrangement links TRBV15 to TRBJ2-7; without DNA, the TCRdb call of TRBD2 cannot be checked. Germline-derived CDR1 and CDR2 are LNHNV and YYDKDF (reference sequence). The CDR3 is 14 amino acids. The CDR3 sequence is CATSRVEGGYEQYF.

The V call is TRBV7-2, the J call TRBJ2-7. CDR1 is SGHTA, CDR2 FQGNSA, per germline. The CDR3 is made up of 14 amino acids. This chain's CDR3 is CASSLARGPYEQYF. The complete variable domain, with remaining parts taken from reference TRBV7-2 and TRBJ2-7, reads GAGVSQSPSNKVTEKGKDVELRCDPISGHTALYWYRQSLGQGLEFLIYFQGNSAPDKSGLPSDRFSAERTGGSVSTLTIQRTQQEDSAVYLCASSLARGPYEQYFGPGTRLTVT.

The chain's CDR3 is CASSVNSVYGYTF. The chain recombines TRBV19 with TRBJ1-2. Germline CDR1 reads LNHDA; CDR2 reads SQIVND (reference sequence). The CDR3 is 13 residues long. Full variable domain (outside the CDR3, taken from reference TRBV19 and TRBJ1-2): DGGITQSPKYLFRKEGQNVTLSCEQNLNHDAMYWYRQDPGQGLRLIYYSQIVNDFQKGDIAEGYSVSREKKESFPLTVTSAQKNPTAFYLCASSVNSVYGYTFGSGTRLTVV.

The chain carries TRBV20-1 and TRBJ2-7. The CDR3 loop spans 13 amino acids. CDR1 and CDR2 from the germline V gene are DFQATT and SNEGSKA (reference sequence). CDR3 sequence reads: CSASSEMSYEQYF.

The chain combines TRBV30 with TRBJ1-1. This CDR3 comprises 13 residues. Germline loops: CDR1 GTSNPN, CDR2 SVGIG (reference sequence). This chain's CDR3 is CAWGHQRNTEAFF.

The rearrangement uses TRBV24-1 and TRBJ2-1; there is no DNA to check the TCRdb D call of TRBD1. This CDR3 is built from 15 residues. Per germline, CDR1 KGHDR and CDR2 SFDVKD. The CDR3 is CATSDLTRGDNEQFF.

The chain recombines TRBV7-6 with TRBJ2-7; TCRdb gives TRBD1 as the D gene, but with no DNA this cannot be confirmed. Germline CDR1 and CDR2: SGHVS and FNYEAQ. The CDR3 is 12 residues long. This CDR3 is CASSSGTGHPYF.

This sequence joins TRBV3-1 and TRBJ1-2. CDR1 LGHDT and CDR2 YNNKEL come from the germline V gene (reference sequence). This CDR3 spans 14 amino acids. The CDR3 protein is CASSRLPTDYGYTF.